One and the same sample provided the 28 T cell receptor beta chains below, sequenced in a study of post-analysis software for immune sequencing data. Notes on the study in general: Patients had higher frequencies than controls of about five TRBV segments, including TRBV5-6, TRBV5-1 and TRBV20-1.

No antigen is known for these receptors. Built from TCR beta cDNA, the libraries had unique molecular identifiers in them. TCRdb re-called the PCR reads through MiXCR, storing one row per CDR3 protein. The repertoire holds about 820,000 distinct CDR3 sequences, approximately 53% seen once, with approximately 4.5% in the top ten. The sequencing sample was made of blood. These TCRs come from a girl aged 5 to 17 with multiple sclerosis.

The chain couples TRBV15 to TRBJ1-1, with D maybe TRBD1 (6 bases). V was cut by 5 bases and J by 1 base, with 11 bases left in between. Germline assignment: CDR1 LNHNV and CDR2 YYDKDF (reference sequence). The CDR3 covers 14 residues. CDR3: CATSGRDKNTEAFF. CDR3 coding DNA: TGTGCCACCAGCGGCCGGGACAAGAACACTGAAGCTTTCTTT.

V is TRBV12-3 or TRBV12-4 and J is TRBJ2-1; D uncertain. With the DNA end fitting TRBJ2-7 better, the J assignment may be wrong. The CDR3 runs 15 residues. CDR3 DNA: TGTGCCAGCAGTCAGGCGACGGGCTCCTACAATGAGCAGTACTTC. The encoded protein is CASSQATGSYNEQYF.

The V call is TRBV20-1, the J call TRBJ2-7; 9 bases match TRBD1. This CDR3 spans 13 amino acids. V dropped 6 bases and J dropped 3; count of bases not matched to a gene: 6. Germline loops: CDR1 DFQATT, CDR2 SNEGSKA (reference sequence). CDR3 sequence: CSAETGGFYEQYF. The CDR3, as DNA: TGCAGTGCGGAGACAGGGGGTTTCTACGAGCAGTACTTC.

The CDR3 sequence: CASSSKLTSGSQELFF. The CDR3 DNA follows: TGTGCCAGCAGCTCAAAGTTGACTAGCGGGAGCCAGGAGCTGTTTTTT. The chain has TRBV3-1 and TRBJ2-2, with 12 bases identical to TRBD2. The trim removed 5 bases at V and 10 bases at J, leaving 11 bases unmatched. The CDR3 length is 16 residues. In germline, CDR1 is LGHDT, CDR2 YNNKEL (reference sequence).

This chain uses TRBV7-2 with TRBJ2-1, with 10 bases identical to TRBD2. CDR1 is SGHTA and CDR2 is FQGNSA in the germline V gene. Trimming removed 5 bases from V and 4 bases from J; junction bases left unmatched: 5. This CDR3 has 15 residues. CDR3: CASSAGLAVYNEQFF. In DNA, the CDR3 is TGTGCCAGCAGCGCCGGACTAGCGGTATACAATGAGCAGTTCTTC.

The chain couples TRBV27 to TRBJ1-5; no firm D call. Germline V gene data show CDR1 as MNHEY and CDR2 as SMNVEV (reference sequence). CDR3 size: 16 residues. Trimming took 2 bases from V and 4 from J, leaving 15 bases between them. The CDR3 nucleotides read TGTGCCAGCAGTTTAATTGGCGGACTGAGGAATCAGCCCCAGCATTTT. It specifies CASSLIGGLRNQPQHF.

The chain joins TRBV20-1 to TRBJ1-2; TRBD1 matches at 7 bases. The CDR3 is 12 amino acids. V lost 4 bases to trimming and J lost 8 bases; unmatched junction nucleotides: 7. CDR1 is DFQATT, CDR2 SNEGSKA, per germline (reference sequence). Here the CDR3 reads CSATDRARGYTF. Written as DNA, the CDR3 is TGCAGTGCTACCGACAGGGCGCGAGGCTACACCTTC.

This clonotype came up once. The V and J genes are TRBV2 and TRBJ1-6; D is possibly TRBD1 (6 bases). The CDR3 covers 16 residues. Per germline, CDR1 SNHLY and CDR2 FYNNEI. The V end lost 6 bases, the J end lost 0 bases, and 12 bases lay between the germline ends. CDR3 sequence: CASRGQLSSYNSPLHF. CDR3 sequence (DNA): TGTGCCAGCAGGGGACAATTGAGCTCCTATAATTCACCCCTCCACTTT.

CDR3: CASKVLGGNEQYF. CDR3 in DNA: TGCGCCAGCAAGGTTTTAGGGGGCAACGAGCAGTACTTC. The chain carries TRBV5-1 and TRBJ2-7; 7 nucleotides align to TRBD1. Germline trimming cut 6 bases from V and 5 bases from J; bases unmatched to any gene: 8. The germline CDR1 and CDR2 sequences are SGHRS and YFSETQ. The CDR3 extends over 13 amino acids.

The chain is built from TRBV29-1 and TRBJ2-7, with TRBD1 matching 7 bases. The trim removed 6 bases at V and 1 base at J, leaving 6 bases unmatched. The germline gives CDR1 SQVTM, CDR2 ANQGSEA. CDR3 length: 13 residues. CDR3 in amino acids: CSVGQELSYEQYF. In nucleotides, the CDR3 is TGCAGCGTCGGACAGGAGCTATCCTACGAGCAGTACTTC.

The rearrangement joins TRBV5-1 to TRBJ2-3; 12 bases are shared with TRBD2. The V segment lost 1 base and the J segment 1 base; nucleotides outside the gene matches: 7. The germline CDR1 and CDR2 sequences are SGHRS and YFSETQ. CDR3 size: 18 residues. Written as DNA, the CDR3 is TGCGCCAGCAGCTTGCGGCTAGCGGGGGGGCTTGGCACAGATACGCAGTATTTT. Translation: CASSLRLAGGLGTDTQYF.

A single count supports this clonotype. J is TRBJ2-5 and V is TRBV25-1; 7 nucleotides agree with TRBD1. The DNA end is more similar to TRBJ2-7, so the J call may be wrong. This CDR3 has 15 residues. Germline lookup yields CDR1 MGHDK and CDR2 SYGVNS. In nucleotides, the CDR3 is TGTGCCAGCAGTGAGAGACAGGGACGGGAAAACGAGCAGTACTTC. Translating it yields CASSERQGRENEQYF.

This clonotype occurred a few times. V is TRBV20-1 and J is TRBJ2-7; tentative D call: TRBD1 (6 bases). Trimming cost V 4 bases and J 3 bases, with 13 bases left between them. The CDR3 extends over 13 amino acids. The germline gives CDR1 DFQATT, CDR2 SNEGSKA (reference sequence). CDR3 coding DNA: TGCAGTGCTATGCGAGACAGGCTCTACGAGCAGTACTTC. This gives the protein CSAMRDRLYEQYF.

The gene calls are TRBV20-1 and TRBJ2-3, with D tentatively TRBD2 (6 bases). Trimming cost V 4 bases and J 0 bases, with 8 bases left between them. Per germline, CDR1 DFQATT and CDR2 SNEGSKA (reference sequence). This CDR3 contains 13 residues. The CDR3 loop reads CSAMDYSTDTQYF. DNA for the CDR3: TGCAGTGCTATGGACTACAGCACAGATACGCAGTATTTT.

This chain joins TRBV5-1 and TRBJ2-7; D is perhaps TRBD1 or TRBD2 (5 bases each). The CDR3 contains 14 residues. The V end was cut by 0 bases, the J end by 5 bases, with 12 bases between. The germline CDR1 and CDR2 sequences are SGHRS and YFSETQ. The CDR3 region is CASSLVGAFDEQYF. CDR3 nucleotides: TGCGCCAGCAGCTTGGTCGGGGCCTTCGACGAGCAGTACTTC.

The chain carries TRBV7-6 and TRBJ2-1; tentative D call: TRBD2 (6 bases). This CDR3 spans 15 amino acids. Trimming removed 1 base at V and 1 base at J, with 8 bases between. Germline V gives CDR1 SGHVS, CDR2 FNYEAQ. CDR3 sequence (DNA): TGTGCCAGCAGCTTAGTGGGGACTTCCTACAATGAGCAGTTCTTC. It encodes CASSLVGTSYNEQFF.

The chain uses TRBV5-1 and TRBJ1-1; no clear D. The CDR3 sequence is 15 residues long. The germline V gene encodes CDR1 SGHRS and CDR2 YFSETQ. With 4 bases removed from V and 0 bases from J, the gap between germline ends came to 13 bases. CDR3 DNA sequence: TGCGCCAGCAGCCCCTTCGGGGAGATGAACACTGAAGCTTTCTTT. Its protein product is CASSPFGEMNTEAFF.

V and J are TRBV7-2 and TRBJ2-4; tentative D call: TRBD2 (6 bases). The V and J ends lost 5 bases and 8 bases respectively, with 19 bases between them. CDR3 length: 15 residues. From germline, CDR1 is SGHTA and CDR2 FQGNSA. The CDR3 sequence: CASSPRLGRGDIQYF. CDR3 bases: TGTGCCAGCAGCCCGAGACTAGGGCGAGGCGACATTCAGTACTTC.

The gene calls are TRBV11-2 and TRBJ1-2; the D is unclear. This CDR3 spans 14 amino acids. CDR1 and CDR2 (germline): SGHAT, FQNNGV. V lost 5 bases and J 7 bases, leaving 17 bases between the germline ends. The CDR3 spells CASSTQWGIGGYTF. CDR3 in DNA: TGTGCCAGCAGCACCCAATGGGGAATTGGTGGCTACACCTTC. Looking up the rest from reference TRBV11-2 and TRBJ1-2 gives the full variable domain: EAGVAQSPRYKIIEKRQSVAFWCNPISGHATLYWYQQILGQGPKLLIQFQNNGVVDDSQLPKDRFSAERLKGVDSTLKIQPAKLEDSAVYLCASSTQWGIGGYTFGSGTRLTVV.

The CDR3 loop reads CSVEAGETGNTIYF. The CDR3, as DNA: TGCAGCGTTGAGGCGGGGGAAACTGGAAACACCATATATTTT. The chain joins TRBV29-1 to TRBJ1-3; possible D gene TRBD1, 5 bases. V was trimmed by 3 bases and J by 2 bases, leaving 11 bases between them. The CDR3 loop spans 14 amino acids. Germline V gives CDR1 SQVTM, CDR2 ANQGSEA.

The rearrangement links TRBV5-1 to TRBJ1-4; 8 nucleotides align to TRBD1. The J segment lost 8 bases and the V segment lost 4 bases, leaving 7 bases of the junction unmatched. Germline lookup yields CDR1 SGHRS and CDR2 YFSETQ. This CDR3 has 14 amino acids. In DNA form, the CDR3 reads TGCGCCAGCAGCGAGGACAGGGTTGGAGAAAAACTGTTTTTT. It specifies CASSEDRVGEKLFF.

The chain combines TRBV6-1 with TRBJ2-7; D may be TRBD1 or TRBD2 (6 bases each). The better agreement between TRBJ2-5 and the DNA end casts doubt on the J call. Germline V gene data show CDR1 as MNHNS and CDR2 as SASEGT. The CDR3 contains 14 residues. CDR3 in DNA: TGTGCCAGCAGTCGCCCCGGGGGCGAGGTGACCCAGTACTTC. It translates to CASSRPGGEVTQYF.

The V gene is TRBV5-1, the J gene TRBJ2-1, with TRBD2 matching over 8 bases. V shed 4 bases and J 8 bases; nucleotides not matched to a gene: 11. Germline lookup yields CDR1 SGHRS and CDR2 YFSETQ. This CDR3 contains 15 residues. CDR3 DNA: TGCGCCAGCAGCGGAAGCGGGAGAGTTGGCGATGAGCAGTTCTTC. As protein: CASSGSGRVGDEQFF.

The V and J genes are TRBV6-5 and TRBJ1-2; D is unclear. CDR1 and CDR2 (germline): MNHEY, SVGAGI. The V and J ends lost 0 bases and 5 bases respectively, with 4 bases between them. The CDR3 has 12 residues. CDR3 residues: CASSYSSYGYTF. For the CDR3, the DNA is TGTGCCAGCAGTTACTCGTCATATGGCTACACCTTC.

The gene calls are TRBV30 and TRBJ1-4; D may be TRBD1 (5 bases). Germline-derived CDR1 and CDR2 are GTSNPN and SVGIG (reference sequence). The CDR3 loop spans 14 amino acids. V dropped 7 bases and J dropped 4 bases, with 16 bases sitting between them. The CDR3 protein is CALEPGLGNEKLFF. CDR3 nucleotide sequence: TGTGCCTTAGAACCGGGACTGGGTAATGAAAAACTGTTTTTT.

The chain employs TRBV20-1 and TRBJ2-4; no reliable D call. The J call may be mistaken, given a closer DNA end match to TRBJ2-7. CDR1 DFQATT and CDR2 SNEGSKA come from the germline V gene (reference sequence). CDR3 size: 16 residues. This chain's CDR3 is CSAREFLWHGLNEQYF. Written as DNA, the CDR3 is TGCAGTGCTAGAGAATTCTTATGGCACGGTCTAAACGAGCAGTACTTC.

V gene TRBV6-1 combines with J gene TRBJ2-3, with D perhaps assigned TRBD1 or TRBD2 (5 bases each). CDR1 and CDR2 (germline): MNHNS, SASEGT. V lost 3 bases to trimming and J lost 5 bases, with 15 bases between them. This CDR3 is 15 amino acids long. CDR3 sequence: CASSDRGRRIDTQYF. The CDR3 coding sequence is TGTGCCAGCAGTGACCGGGGCAGGCGGATAGATACGCAGTATTTT.

This chain links TRBV5-1 with TRBJ1-1; 8 bases map to TRBD1. CDR3 size: 16 residues. The germline CDR1 and CDR2 sequences are SGHRS and YFSETQ. Trimming cost V 0 bases and J 5 bases; bases outside gene matches: 9. The CDR3 protein is CASSLAGGAWVTEAFF. The CDR3 DNA reads TGCGCCAGCAGCTTGGCAGGGGGCGCCTGGGTAACTGAAGCTTTCTTT.